One and the same sample provided the 17 T cell receptor beta chains below, sequenced in a study of CDR3 diversity in severe acne. TCRdb re-called the PCR reads through MiXCR, storing one row per CDR3 protein. The sample yields 65,000 to 95,000 distinct CDR3 sequences, about 54% seen once. The sample comprised blood. The receptors were gathered from a male donor in good health, without acne.

The CDR3 nucleotides are TGTGCCAGCTCCCTTGCCAGCAGCAGGGGAACCGAGCAGTACTTC. It translates to CASSLASSRGTEQYF. The rearrangement uses TRBV12-3 or TRBV12-4 and TRBJ2-7; the D gene is possibly TRBD1 (6 bases). The CDR3 sequence is 15 residues long. Trimming removed 8 bases at V and 6 bases at J, with 23 bases between.

This clonotype was observed many times. This rearrangement joins TRBV30 to TRBJ2-7; D may be TRBD2 (5 bases). Trimming cost V 0 bases and J 6 bases, with 12 bases left between them. The CDR3 is 13 amino acids. In germline, CDR1 is GTSNPN, CDR2 SVGIG (reference sequence). CDR3 protein: CAWSVRRGIEQYF. CDR3 DNA sequence: TGTGCCTGGAGTGTACGCCGGGGTATCGAGCAGTACTTC.

A note on this clonotype: At one boundary the junction diverges from the germline segment, which might be a read error. The V gene is TRBV3-1, the J gene TRBJ2-6; D gene unclear. Per germline, CDR1 LGHDT and CDR2 YNNKEL (reference sequence). The CDR3 is 15 amino acids. DNA for the CDR3: TGTGCCAGCAGCAAAGACCTCTCTGGGGCCAACGTCCTGACTTTC. Translating gives CASSKDLSGANVLTF.

The genes are TRBV19 and TRBJ1-6; 9 positions match TRBD1. The trim removed 8 bases at V and 8 bases at J, leaving 7 bases unmatched. Germline CDR1 is LNHDA and CDR2 is SQIVND (reference sequence). This CDR3 is 14 amino acids long. CDR3 nucleotides: TGTGCCAGTTCCGAAGGACAGGGGTATTCACCCCTCCACTTT. It encodes CASSEGQGYSPLHF.

The sample holds a few counts of this clonotype. This chain connects TRBV18 to TRBJ1-2; tentatively, D is TRBD1 (5 bases). This CDR3 spans 15 amino acids. The germline V gene has CDR1 KGHSH and CDR2 LQKENI. Trimming took off 0 bases at V and 4 bases at J, with 12 bases between the two ends. The DNA for the CDR3 is TGTGCCAGCTCACCACCGGGACGGATGGGCTATGGCTACACCTTC. Residues: CASSPPGRMGYGYTF.

This clonotype was observed many times. The J gene is TRBJ2-5, the V gene TRBV3-1; 8 nucleotides match TRBD2. CDR1 LGHDT and CDR2 YNNKEL come from the germline V gene (reference sequence). This CDR3 comprises 16 residues. Trimming removed 0 bases from V and 0 bases from J; junction bases left unmatched: 3. The CDR3 protein is CASSQDPSGYQETQYF. DNA of the CDR3: TGTGCCAGCAGCCAAGATCCTAGCGGGTACCAAGAGACCCAGTACTTC.

This clonotype was seen ten or more times. The chain couples TRBV6-4 to TRBJ2-2; 9 nucleotides agree with TRBD1. This CDR3 region has 14 residues. Germline CDR1 and CDR2: MRHNA and SNTAGT. V gave up 4 bases and J gave up 3 bases; unmatched junction bases: 0. CDR3 residues: CASSGDRDTGELFF. In DNA, the CDR3 is TGTGCCAGCAGTGGGGACAGGGACACCGGGGAGCTGTTTTTT.

As to this clonotype: This is likely a read error, given that the CDR3 carries no conserved phenylalanine or tryptophan at its end. J is TRBJ2-1 and V is TRBV2; 12 bases are a match to TRBD2. From germline, CDR1 is SNHLY and CDR2 FYNNEI. The CDR3 sequence is 15 residues long. V was clipped by 7 bases and J by 5 bases; unmatched bases: 6. CDR3 loop: CASTSGRVPNNEQFL. The CDR3 DNA follows: TGTGCCAGCACTAGCGGGAGGGTCCCAAACAATGAGCAGTTCCTC.

The chain links TRBV11-1 to TRBJ1-1; TRBD1 is a possible D gene (5 bases). Deletions cut 8 bases from V and 2 bases from J, with 9 bases between. Germline V gene lookup returns CDR1 SGHAT and CDR2 FQDESV (reference sequence). This CDR3 has 12 residues. The CDR3 bases are TGTGCCAGCGAGGGGTTCAACACTGAAGCTTTCTTT. This codes for CASEGFNTEAFF.

Details on this clonotype: Without the conserved terminal phenylalanine or tryptophan, this CDR3 likely stems from a read error. The V and J genes are TRBV7-9 and TRBJ2-7, with D uncertain. Germline-derived CDR1 and CDR2 are SEHNR and FQNEAQ (reference sequence). V gave up 5 bases and J gave up 6 bases, with 8 bases separating them. This CDR3 comprises 11 residues. CDR3 DNA: TGTGCCAGCAGCCCGATCCCCGAGCAGTACCTC. Translating gives CASSPIPEQYL.

This clonotype was recorded at least ten times. The rearrangement joins TRBV6-5 to TRBJ2-2, with D perhaps TRBD1 or TRBD2 (5 bases each). The V gene lost 8 bases and the J gene lost 4 bases, with 5 bases spanning the gap. CDR1 is MNHEY, CDR2 SVGAGI, per germline. The CDR3 is 11 residues long. The CDR3 sequence: CASGGTGELFF. The CDR3 DNA reads TGTGCCAGCGGGGGCACCGGGGAGCTGTTTTTT.

The chain is built from TRBV24-1 and TRBJ1-4, with TRBD1 matching over 12 bases. The junction had 4 bases not matched to a gene; V was cut back by 4 bases and J by 8 bases. Germline CDR1 is KGHDR and CDR2 is SFDVKD. The CDR3 contains 15 residues. The CDR3 sequence is CATSDPGTGGEKLFF. DNA for the CDR3: TGTGCCACCAGTGACCCTGGGACAGGGGGCGAAAAACTGTTTTTT.

This clonotype was counted only a few times. The chain is built from TRBV10-3 and TRBJ2-7, with D possibly TRBD1 on 5 matching bases. There are 15 residues in the CDR3. The germline gives CDR1 ENHRY, CDR2 SYGVKD. Trimming removed 0 bases at V and 6 bases at J, with 15 bases between. The CDR3 DNA reads TGTGCCATCAGTGAGTCTGGCGCCGGTAGGGGCGAGCAGTACTTC. Translation gives CAISESGAGRGEQYF.

The chain has TRBV4-2 and TRBJ1-5; D is unresolved. Germline loops: CDR1 LGHNA, CDR2 YNFKEQ. The CDR3 sequence is 19 residues long. V was pared by 3 bases and J by 1 base, with 22 bases between. The CDR3 region has the DNA TGTGCCAGCAGCCAGTTCCTAATCCAGTGCGGAGTGAGCAATCAGCCCCAGCATTTT. This gives the protein CASSQFLIQCGVSNQPQHF.

This clonotype was seen a handful of times. This chain uses TRBV11-3 with TRBJ2-2; D is uncertain. Per germline, CDR1 SGHNT and CDR2 YENEEA. The V end was cut by 5 bases, the J end by 9 bases, with 10 bases between. The CDR3 contains 12 residues. In DNA form, the CDR3 reads TGTGCCAGCAGCCCCAGTGGGAGGGAGCTGTTTTTT. This sequence encodes CASSPSGRELFF.

By share of the sample, this clonotype is medium-sized (0.01 to 0.1%). The chain is built from TRBV5-6 and TRBJ1-6, with D unclear. With 0 bases removed from V and 7 bases from J, the gap between germline ends came to 8 bases. CDR1 is SGHDT and CDR2 is YYEEEE in the germline V gene. The CDR3 runs 14 residues. The CDR3 DNA sequence: TGTGCCAGCAGCTTGGTAGGGTGGAATTCACCCCTCCACTTT. This encodes CASSLVGWNSPLHF.

The chain recombines TRBV7-8 with TRBJ1-1; 7 nucleotides line up with TRBD1. Germline CDR1 is SGHVS and CDR2 is FQNEAQ. With 8 bases clipped from V and 5 bases from J, the junction kept 8 bases outside the gene matches. This CDR3 is 13 amino acids long. This chain's CDR3 is CASRFTGVTEAFF. For the CDR3, the DNA is TGTGCCAGCCGGTTTACAGGGGTTACTGAAGCTTTCTTT.